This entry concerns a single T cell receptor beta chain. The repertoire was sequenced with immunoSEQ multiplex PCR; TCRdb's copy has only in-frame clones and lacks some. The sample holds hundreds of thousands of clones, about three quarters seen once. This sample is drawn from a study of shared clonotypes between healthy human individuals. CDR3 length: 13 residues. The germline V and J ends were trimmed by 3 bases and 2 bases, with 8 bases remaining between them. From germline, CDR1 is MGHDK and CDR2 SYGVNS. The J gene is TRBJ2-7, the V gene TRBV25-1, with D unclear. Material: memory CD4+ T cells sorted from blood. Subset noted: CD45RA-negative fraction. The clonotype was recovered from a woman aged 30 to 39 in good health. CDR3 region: CASSDPAPYEQYF. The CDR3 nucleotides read TGTGCCAGCAGTGATCCCGCGCCCTACGAGCAGTACTTC.